This passage covers 16 T cell receptor beta chains from one sample sequenced in a study of T-cell reconstitution after alpha-beta-depleted transplantation in children. Study-wide results and limits: Newly generated T cells supplied most T-cell counts and diversity one year post-transplant.

Which antigens these TCRs recognize remains unknown. For TCRbeta, the library was prepared with unique molecular identifiers. TCRdb re-called the PCR reads with MiXCR, one entry per CDR3 protein. This sample carries 250,000 to 300,000 distinct CDR3 sequences, roughly 7.8% of them seen once, and the ten largest clones take 9.1%. This specimen consisted of peripheral blood, obtained 360 days after TCRalphabeta/CD19-depleted stem cell transplant. These receptors were collected from a female patient under 10 years old who had a stem cell transplant for Fanconi anemia, so the T cells may come from the graft donor.

This clonotype was detected many times. J is TRBJ2-2 and V is TRBV7-2; a weak D match, TRBD1 (5 bases). Germline lookup yields CDR1 SGHTA and CDR2 FQGNSA. V was cut by 1 base and J by 6 bases, with 9 bases left in between. CDR3 length: 14 residues. DNA for the CDR3: TGTGCCAGCAGCTTAGACAGGCCCCCCGGGGAGCTGTTTTTT. Protein: CASSLDRPPGELFF.

This rearrangement joins TRBV11-1 to TRBJ2-5; D gene uncertain. V was trimmed by 5 bases and J by 4 bases, leaving 11 bases between them. CDR1 SGHAT and CDR2 FQDESV come from the germline V gene (reference sequence). This CDR3 contains 13 residues. CDR3 bases: TGTGCCAGCAGCCAAGAGGTGGGAGAGACCCAGTACTTC. Encoded protein: CASSQEVGETQYF.

This clonotype was counted many times. V and J are TRBV6-5 and TRBJ2-1; TRBD1 matches at 8 bases. V shed 2 bases and J 5 bases; nucleotides not matched to a gene: 8. Germline CDR1 reads MNHEY; CDR2 reads SVGAGI. This CDR3 comprises 16 residues. CDR3: CASSYGWTGSHNEQFF. In DNA, the CDR3 is TGTGCCAGCAGTTACGGCTGGACAGGGAGCCACAATGAGCAGTTCTTC.

This clonotype has more than one count but fewer than ten. The chain links TRBV6-2 or TRBV6-3 to TRBJ1-1; D is uncertain. The CDR3 length is 15 residues. Looked up from germline, CDR1 is MNHEY and CDR2 is SVGEGT. V was trimmed by 8 bases and J by 0 bases, leaving 16 bases between them. This CDR3 is CASERRTLMNTEAFF. The CDR3 coding sequence is TGTGCCAGCGAAAGAAGGACTTTAATGAACACTGAAGCTTTCTTT.

This clonotype was recorded at least ten times. The chain carries TRBV12-3 or TRBV12-4 and TRBJ2-4, with D unclear. Trimming cost V 3 bases and J 4 bases, with 16 bases left between them. CDR3 length: 16 residues. CDR3 amino acids: CASSFLSDSLKNIQYF. CDR3 DNA: TGTGCCAGCAGTTTTCTATCGGATTCCCTAAAAAACATTCAGTACTTC.

This clonotype was counted at least ten times. The chain recombines TRBV6-5 with TRBJ1-1; D is undetermined. Germline CDR1 is MNHEY and CDR2 is SVGAGI. Trimming took 7 bases from V and 11 from J, leaving 20 bases between them. The CDR3 contains 13 residues. CDR3 region: CASTRGLQQRAFF. CDR3 DNA: TGTGCCAGCACCCGGGGTTTGCAGCAGCGGGCTTTCTTT.

The V and J genes are TRBV2 and TRBJ1-5; D is perhaps TRBD1 (5 bases). Per the germline V gene, CDR1 is SNHLY and CDR2 is FYNNEI. V lost 11 bases and J 6 bases, leaving 17 bases between the germline ends. The CDR3 is 13 residues long. DNA of the CDR3: TGTGCCGAAGGGGAGGGGCTAGGTCAGCCCCAGCATTTT. It is translated as CAEGEGLGQPQHF.

At least ten counts were recorded for this clonotype. The rearrangement uses TRBV7-3 and TRBJ1-4; 7 bases line up with TRBD1. The V segment lost 2 bases and the J segment 5 bases; nucleotides outside the gene matches: 5. CDR3 length: 15 residues. CDR1 SGHTA and CDR2 FQGTGA come from the germline V gene. The CDR3 sequence: CASSLSGTENEKLFF. In nucleotides, the CDR3 is TGTGCCAGCAGCTTATCCGGGACAGAAAATGAAAAACTGTTTTTT.

There are many counts of this clonotype. This rearrangement joins TRBV5-1 to TRBJ2-5, with TRBD2 as a possible D gene (7 bases). Trimming shortened V by 0 bases and J by 5 bases, and 11 bases separated the two germline ends. CDR1 SGHRS and CDR2 YFSETQ come from the germline V gene. The CDR3 length is 14 residues. CDR3 region: CASSLARGAETQYF. For the CDR3, the DNA is TGCGCCAGCAGCTTGGCCCGGGGGGCCGAGACCCAGTACTTC. Full variable domain (rest looked up from reference TRBV5-1 and TRBJ2-5): KAGVTQTPRYLIKTRGQQVTLSCSPISGHRSVSWYQQTPGQGLQFLFEYFSETQRNKGNFPGRFSGRQFSNSRSEMNVSTLELGDSALYLCASSLARGAETQYFGPGTRLLVL.

There are many counts of this clonotype. The CDR3 DNA is TGTGCCAGCAGCCATAGCGGGGGGGCCTTAGATACGCAGTATTTT. Translating gives CASSHSGGALDTQYF. J is TRBJ2-3 and V is TRBV7-2; 11 bases line up with TRBD2. The CDR3 spans 15 residues. With 5 bases clipped from V and 5 bases from J, the junction kept 6 bases outside the gene matches. The V gene's germline CDR1 is SGHTA and CDR2 FQGNSA.

This clonotype was counted ten times or more. The chain is built from TRBV15 and TRBJ1-2; TRBD1 matches at 10 bases. The germline gives CDR1 LNHNV, CDR2 YYDKDF (reference sequence). Trimming at V came to 2 bases and at J to 2 bases, leaving 2 bases not matched to a gene. This CDR3 has 15 amino acids. The CDR3 reads CATSRTTGGNYGYTF. CDR3 nucleotides: TGTGCCACCAGCAGAACGACAGGGGGCAACTATGGCTACACCTTC. Full variable domain (remainder filled in from reference TRBV15 and TRBJ1-2): DAMVIQNPRYQVTQFGKPVTLSCSQTLNHNVMYWYQQKSSQAPKLLFHYYDKDFNNEADTPDNFQSRRPNTSFCFLDIRSPGLGDTAMYLCATSRTTGGNYGYTFGSGTRLTVV.

This clonotype was seen ten or more times. This chain joins TRBV12-3 or TRBV12-4 and TRBJ1-5; D is undetermined. Deletions cut 3 bases from V and 4 bases from J, with 7 bases between. The CDR3 has 13 residues. CDR3 loop: CASSFAGNQPQHF. The CDR3 bases are TGTGCCAGCAGTTTTGCGGGGAATCAGCCCCAGCATTTT.

This clonotype has a count of ten or more. The chain has TRBV24-1 and TRBJ2-3; possibly TRBD1 or TRBD2 for D (6 bases each). V gave up 7 bases and J gave up 6 bases, with 16 bases separating them. CDR3 size: 14 residues. Germline lookup yields CDR1 KGHDR and CDR2 SFDVKD. CDR3 amino acids: CATSRGIDRDTQYF. The CDR3 bases are TGTGCCACCAGCCGGGGGATTGACAGGGATACGCAGTATTTT.

This clonotype has ten or more counts. The CDR3 is CASSVDNTEAFF. The DNA of the CDR3 is TGTGCCAGCAGCGTAGACAACACTGAAGCTTTCTTT. The chain couples TRBV9 to TRBJ1-1; no clear D. CDR3 length: 12 residues. The germline CDR1 and CDR2 sequences are SGDLS and YYNGEE. The V and J ends lost 0 bases and 2 bases respectively, with 2 bases between them.

This clonotype was counted only a few times. The chain combines TRBV5-5 with TRBJ2-7; either TRBD1 or TRBD2 may supply D (5 bases each). The germline gives CDR1 SGHKS, CDR2 YYEKEE (reference sequence). V was cut by 4 bases and J by 3 bases, with 14 bases left in between. The CDR3 runs to 14 residues. CDR3 coding DNA: TGTGCCAGCAGCACGGGACGTGGGGTCTACGAGCAGTACGTC. It encodes CASSTGRGVYEQYV.

This clonotype has ten or more counts. The V call is TRBV24-1, the J call TRBJ2-7; D assignment may be TRBD1 or TRBD2 (5 bases each). V was trimmed by 0 bases and J by 1 base, leaving 15 bases between them. This CDR3 has 17 amino acids. Germline CDR1 KGHDR, CDR2 SFDVKD. This CDR3 reads CATSDLPPTGRSYEQYV. The CDR3 coding sequence is TGTGCCACCAGTGATTTGCCTCCGACGGGGCGATCCTACGAGCAGTACGTC.